Below are 4 T cell receptor beta chains sequenced from a single sample in a study of blood T cell repertoires in COVID-19. Clones were sequenced by immunoSEQ multiplex PCR, and TCRdb holds only the in-frame ones, with some missing. The table includes roughly 100,000 clones, about 89% detected once. Sequencing used peripheral blood. The receptors stem from a man in his forties or fifties with acute or convalescent COVID-19.

This clone came up once. The rearrangement uses TRBV6-1 and TRBJ1-4; no clear D. V was clipped by 2 bases and J by 0 bases, with 7 bases between them. Germline CDR1 MNHNS, CDR2 SASEGT. CDR3 size: 15 residues. The CDR3 is CASSELPTTNEKLFF. DNA of the CDR3: TGTGCCAGCAGTGAATTGCCTACAACTAATGAAAAACTGTTTTTT.

V and J are TRBV29-1 and TRBJ1-2; D ambiguous. Germline V gene lookup returns CDR1 SQVTM and CDR2 ANQGSEA. CDR3 length: 11 residues. With 6 bases removed from V and 2 bases from J, the gap between germline ends came to 7 bases. CDR3 DNA sequence: TGCAGCGTCACAGTGAACTATGGCTACACCTTC. Protein: CSVTVNYGYTF.

The J gene is TRBJ2-1, the V gene TRBV30; maybe TRBD1 (5 bases). The CDR3 consists of 16 residues. V gave up 0 bases and J gave up 0 bases, with 12 bases separating them. Germline loops: CDR1 GTSNPN, CDR2 SVGIG (reference sequence). CDR3: CAWSVRGASSYNEQFF. The DNA of the CDR3 is TGTGCCTGGAGTGTAAGGGGCGCGAGCTCCTACAATGAGCAGTTCTTC.

The chain has TRBV18 and TRBJ1-5, with TRBD1 as a possible D gene (6 bases). This CDR3 is 12 amino acids long. With 4 bases removed from V and 8 bases from J, the gap between germline ends came to 9 bases. CDR1 and CDR2 (germline): KGHSH, LQKENI. The CDR3 loop is CASSLTGKPQHF. CDR3 nucleotide sequence: TGTGCCAGCTCACTTACAGGGAAGCCCCAGCATTTT.